This TCR beta chain was captured in a study of blood T cell repertoires in COVID-19 (dated by TCRdb to 2018 to 2020). As for the study more broadly: The collaborator samples originated in the United States, Italy and Spain and spanned the acute and convalescent phases of COVID-19. Sample metadata almost always included a de-identified subject ID, COVID-19 status, age in years and sex. Subjects who had been exposed to COVID-19, were actively infected with it, or had recovered from it provided the deeply sampled blood TCRbeta repertoires that made up the dataset. The prospective study material was composed of cDNA or gDNA derived from T cells, B-cell-depleted T cells, or PBMCs. Where available, HLA class I and class II types were obtained from metadata supplied by the sample provider rather than from assay-based typing. The samples were drawn from two sources: the first 160 participants of the ongoing ImmuneRACE study, and 1,254 subjects contributed by 6 global collaborators. The repertoires were released in a freely available public database meant as a resource for research on the immune response to SARS-CoV-2.

Notes on this clone: Its antigen is unknown. No much larger clone exists at a distance of one base, and base qualities are not known.

TCRbeta CDR3 regions were amplified from genomic DNA using the immunoSEQ Assay, a bias-controlled multiplex PCR. As for the original processing: Within the assay, amplification of reference gene primers was used to estimate how many nucleated cells each sample contained. To quantify the absolute abundance of each unique TCRbeta CDR3 rearrangement, sequence reads were collapsed and filtered. For each sample, productive Simpson clonality was calculated as the square root of Simpson's diversity index over productive rearrangements. The table comes from immuneACCESS by way of TCRdb, which keeps in-frame sequences with V and J called. Part of the clones is missing from these tables; in studies checked, under half for an unresolved V gene and the rest for unknown reasons. The D gene and trimming were derived from the DNA, and the V and J assignments and clone size from that table. A total of 350,000 or so clones appear in this sample, around nine tenths of them only once. The ten largest clonotypes hold 3% to 4.5% of the sample.

One collaborating source in Seattle enrolled patients during active infection and followed them longitudinally through the course of disease. Each collaborating institution followed its own protocols to collect whole blood in K2EDTA tubes. For TCRbeta analysis, collaborators shipped samples as frozen whole blood, isolated PBMCs, or DNA extracted from either of those sample types. Paper-wide results and their limitations: Clinical and demographic metadata were provided uncurated, with the amount varying by source and participant.

The CDR3 has 16 amino acids, counting the end cysteine and phenylalanine. Just the 48-base CDR3 DNA is kept, in frame starting at base 1. From a lookup of the germline V gene (reference sequence), CDR1 and CDR2 are SEHNR and FQNEAQ. Trimming takes 2 bases from V and 9 bases from J, and the germline ends sit 22 bases apart. This receptor was identified in an older woman with COVID-19, enrolled during active disease. The chain is assembled from TRBV7-9 and TRBJ1-2; a tentative D match to TRBD1 spans 6 bases. Sequencing was carried out using peripheral blood. DNA sequence: TGTGCCAGCAGCTTATACAGGGACGGAAGTCTATGGAGCTACACCTTC. Its translation is CASSLYRDGSLWSYTF.